The 28 T cell receptor beta chains given below trace back to one sample, sequenced in a study of neurological immune-mediated disorders. TCRdb re-derived calls from the 5' RACE reads in MiXCR, one entry per CDR3 protein. The table shows about 120,000 distinct CDR3 sequences, with roughly 3.2% occurring only once. Sequenced material: PBMCs. The receptors were gathered from a woman aged 25 to 39 with multiple sclerosis.

This clonotype has ten or more counts. This chain connects TRBV7-9 to TRBJ2-3; D may be TRBD2 (6 bases). CDR1 and CDR2 (germline): SEHNR, FQNEAQ (reference sequence). The CDR3 has 15 residues. Trimming stripped 3 bases from V and 0 bases from J, with 10 bases between. This CDR3 is CASSLVAASTDTQYF. The CDR3 nucleotides are TGTGCCAGCAGCTTGGTAGCGGCTAGCACAGATACGCAGTATTTT.

This clonotype was observed many times. V gene TRBV20-1 combines with J gene TRBJ2-7; 8 nucleotides line up with TRBD1. CDR3 size: 13 residues. J lost 3 bases, V lost 5 bases, and 6 bases had no gene match. Germline CDR1 is DFQATT and CDR2 is SNEGSKA (reference sequence). The CDR3 is CSAEGQDNYEQYF. The CDR3 bases are TGCAGTGCTGAGGGACAGGATAACTACGAGCAGTACTTC.

In this sample, this clonotype turned up many times. V gene TRBV15 combines with J gene TRBJ1-1, with 8 bases fitting TRBD1. The CDR3 is 19 amino acids. The V gene's germline CDR1 is LNHNV and CDR2 YYDKDF (reference sequence). V gave up 0 bases and J gave up 4 bases; unmatched junction bases: 16. The CDR3 spells CATSRDGLGDRGGSTEAFF. DNA of the CDR3: TGTGCCACCAGCAGAGATGGATTAGGCGACAGGGGTGGAAGCACTGAAGCTTTCTTT.

The table lists this clonotype with many counts. The genes are TRBV10-3 and TRBJ2-1, with TRBD2 identical over 14 bases. The CDR3 runs 14 residues. Germline V CDR1 and CDR2: ENHRY, SYGVKD. The V and J ends lost 6 bases and 9 bases, in that order; junction bases with no gene match: 4. The CDR3 sequence is CAIRPGLAGVEQFF. The CDR3 bases are TGTGCCATCAGGCCGGGACTAGCGGGGGTTGAGCAGTTCTTC.

In this sample, this clonotype turned up many times. The V call is TRBV12-3 or TRBV12-4, the J call TRBJ2-7; weak D call: TRBD1 (5 bases). The CDR3 has 14 residues. V lost 6 bases and J lost 2, with 14 bases in between. The chain's CDR3 is CASSTRQIPYEQYF. DNA of the CDR3: TGTGCCAGCAGCACAAGACAGATACCCTACGAGCAGTACTTC.

Ten or more counts support this clonotype. The chain joins TRBV27 to TRBJ1-2; TRBD1 is a possible D gene (6 bases). The germline V and J ends were trimmed by 6 bases and 8 bases, with 25 bases remaining between them. Germline-derived CDR1 and CDR2 are MNHEY and SMNVEV (reference sequence). The CDR3 consists of 16 residues. The CDR3 protein is CASSNSPDSLNRGYTF. DNA for the CDR3: TGTGCCAGCAGCAATTCCCCGGACAGTTTGAATAGGGGCTACACCTTC.

There are many counts of this clonotype. CDR3 protein: CASRTERNQPQHF. The CDR3 DNA sequence: TGTGCCAGCAGGACAGAGAGGAATCAGCCCCAGCATTTT. V and J are TRBV12-3 or TRBV12-4 and TRBJ1-5, with D possibly matching TRBD1 (5 bases). The CDR3 has 13 residues. The germline V and J ends were trimmed by 6 bases and 4 bases, with 10 bases remaining between them.

This clonotype was found many times. The V and J genes are TRBV20-1 and TRBJ2-2, with 12 bases aligning to TRBD2. This CDR3 has 15 amino acids. Unmatched junction bases numbered 5, after V lost 3 bases and J lost 6 bases. Germline values: CDR1 DFQATT, CDR2 SNEGSKA (reference sequence). CDR3: CSASKLAGGAGELFF. In nucleotides, the CDR3 is TGCAGTGCTAGTAAACTAGCGGGGGGCGCCGGGGAGCTGTTTTTT.

This clonotype has a count of ten or more. V is TRBV9 and J is TRBJ2-1; D gene unclear. CDR1 is SGDLS and CDR2 is YYNGEE in the germline V gene. Trimming stripped 4 bases from V and 5 bases from J, with 16 bases between. CDR3 size: 15 residues. The CDR3 sequence: CASSSIGWINNEQFF. Here the CDR3 DNA reads TGTGCCAGCAGCTCAATCGGCTGGATAAACAATGAGCAGTTCTTC.

In its sample, this clonotype was seen many times. CDR3 in DNA: TGTGCCAGCAGCTTAGCACATGAAAAACTGTTTTTT. Its protein product is CASSLAHEKLFF. The gene calls are TRBV7-8 and TRBJ1-4, with D uncertain. Trimming removed 0 bases from V and 6 bases from J, with 2 bases in between. Looked up from germline, CDR1 is SGHVS and CDR2 is FQNEAQ. This CDR3 is 12 amino acids long.

This clonotype was picked up many times. V gene TRBV4-3 combines with J gene TRBJ2-5; TRBD2 matches 11 bases. This CDR3 spans 16 amino acids. Germline V CDR1 and CDR2: LGHNA, YSLEER. With 3 bases clipped from V and 4 bases from J, the junction kept 7 bases outside the gene matches. The DNA for the CDR3 is TGCGCCAGCAGCCAGAACGTAGCGGGGGGGCCAGAGACCCAGTACTTC. It is translated as CASSQNVAGGPETQYF.

This clonotype was seen ten or more times. The V call is TRBV10-3, the J call TRBJ1-3; tentative D call: TRBD1 (6 bases). The CDR3 runs 14 residues. Trimming removed 7 bases from V and 2 bases from J, with 12 bases in between. CDR1 is ENHRY, CDR2 SYGVKD, per germline. The chain's CDR3 is CAITNTGTGNTIYF. CDR3 nucleotides: TGTGCCATCACAAACACAGGGACTGGAAACACCATATATTTT.

There are many counts of this clonotype. The genes are TRBV24-1 and TRBJ2-5, with D hard to call. The length of the CDR3 is 11 residues. Trimming left V 3 bases short and J 5 bases short, with 3 bases between. Germline CDR1 reads KGHDR; CDR2 reads SFDVKD. DNA for the CDR3: TGTGCCACCAGTGATGAGGAGACCCAGTACTTC. Its protein is CATSDEETQYF.

This clonotype was recorded many times. The V call is TRBV20-1, the J call TRBJ1-2, with D tentatively TRBD1 (5 bases). The CDR3 contains 13 residues. Germline loops: CDR1 DFQATT, CDR2 SNEGSKA (reference sequence). V shed 6 bases and J shed 5 bases, with 16 bases lying between them. CDR3 loop: CSAKPGTLYGYTF. CDR3 coding DNA: TGCAGTGCCAAACCCGGGACCTTATATGGCTACACCTTC.

This clonotype came up once. The CDR3 does not close with the conserved phenylalanine or tryptophan, likely indicating a read error. In DNA form, the CDR3 reads TGTGCCATCCTTTCCGGGACAGGGTCCCCCGGGGAGCTGTTTAAT. Amino acid sequence: CAILSGTGSPGELFN. V is TRBV12-3 or TRBV12-4 and J is TRBJ2-2; 9 positions match TRBD1. This CDR3 comprises 15 residues. The V gene end was trimmed by 10 bases and the J gene end by 6 bases; junction bases not matched to a gene: 12.

This clonotype was counted many times. The V gene is TRBV14, the J gene TRBJ1-6; possible D gene TRBD1, 5 bases. Germline loops: CDR1 SGHDN, CDR2 FVKESK. The CDR3 has 16 residues. V dropped 2 bases and J dropped 9 bases, with 17 bases sitting between them. The CDR3 loop is CASSQYRAGWSSPLHF. The CDR3 coding sequence is TGTGCCAGCAGCCAATACCGGGCAGGGTGGAGTTCACCCCTCCACTTT.

At least ten counts were recorded for this clonotype. The J gene is TRBJ2-7, the V gene TRBV20-1, with D perhaps TRBD2 (6 bases). The CDR3 runs to 12 residues. The germline V gene encodes CDR1 DFQATT and CDR2 SNEGSKA (reference sequence). V was trimmed by 3 bases and J by 4 bases, leaving 10 bases between them. CDR3 nucleotide sequence: TGCAGTGCTAGCGGGACTTATTACGAGCAGTACTTC. Protein sequence: CSASGTYYEQYF.

The table lists this clonotype with many counts. The V gene is TRBV29-1, the J gene TRBJ1-2; D may be TRBD1 (5 bases). The germline V and J ends were trimmed by 4 bases and 8 bases, with 14 bases remaining between them. CDR3 length: 12 residues. Germline assignment: CDR1 SQVTM and CDR2 ANQGSEA. CDR3 nucleotides: TGCAGCGTTGGAGGGGCTCTTTGGGGCTACACCTTC. This gives the protein CSVGGALWGYTF.

This clonotype appeared many times. The rearrangement links TRBV5-6 to TRBJ2-7; TRBD1 matches at 8 bases. The germline CDR1 and CDR2 sequences are SGHDT and YYEEEE. This CDR3 has 15 residues. With 4 bases clipped from V and 2 bases from J, the junction kept 8 bases outside the gene matches. DNA for the CDR3: TGTGCCAGCAGCCCCGGACAGGGAATCCCCTACGAGCAGTACTTC. Protein sequence: CASSPGQGIPYEQYF.

CDR3 residues: CSALSWNTGELFF. Here the CDR3 DNA reads TGCAGTGCGCTCAGTTGGAACACCGGGGAGCTGTTTTTT. V usage is TRBV20-1 and J usage is TRBJ2-2; D uncertain. CDR1 and CDR2 from the germline V gene are DFQATT and SNEGSKA (reference sequence). The CDR3 length is 13 residues. V was pared by 6 bases and J by 1 base, with 9 bases between.

This clonotype has a count of ten or more. J is TRBJ2-7 and V is TRBV2; D remains unclear. The V gene lost 3 bases and the J gene lost 2 bases, with 8 bases spanning the gap. This CDR3 spans 13 amino acids. Germline CDR1 reads SNHLY; CDR2 reads FYNNEI. The CDR3, as DNA: TGTGCCAGCAGTGAGGCGGCCGCCTACGAGCAGTACTTC. Its protein product is CASSEAAAYEQYF.

This clonotype was recorded many times. The chain joins TRBV24-1 to TRBJ1-5; no reliable D call. Germline V gene data show CDR1 as KGHDR and CDR2 as SFDVKD. The CDR3 runs 14 residues. Trimming cost V 3 bases and J 0 bases, with 5 bases left between them. Here the CDR3 reads CATSDAYSNQPQHF. In DNA form, the CDR3 reads TGTGCCACCAGTGATGCATATAGCAATCAGCCCCAGCATTTT.

Comments on this clonotype: A single base separates this from a much larger clone, so it may be a read error. The J gene is TRBJ1-6, the V gene TRBV5-1, with no clear D. The CDR3 has 14 residues. Germline V gives CDR1 SGHRS, CDR2 YFSETQ. For the CDR3, the DNA is TGCGCCAGCACGACCGGAGGGTATAATTCACCCCTCCAATTT. This gives the protein CASTTGGYNSPLQF.

This clonotype was seen at least ten times. The rearrangement uses TRBV3-1 and TRBJ1-2, with 8 bases matching TRBD1. Germline V gene lookup returns CDR1 LGHDT and CDR2 YNNKEL (reference sequence). CDR3 length equals 15 residues. Unmatched junction bases numbered 11, after V lost 3 bases and J lost 8 bases. CDR3 coding DNA: TGTGCCAGCAGCCATTTGGACAGGGTAGCGCGAGGCTACACCTTC. This gives the protein CASSHLDRVARGYTF.

This clonotype was recorded at least ten times. V and J are TRBV20-1 and TRBJ2-7; unclear D gene. V was pared by 3 bases and J by 1 base, with 7 bases between. The CDR3 runs 12 residues. Germline CDR1 is DFQATT and CDR2 is SNEGSKA (reference sequence). CDR3 DNA sequence: TGCAGTGCTAGGAGCGCTTCCTACGAGCAGTACTTC. It specifies CSARSASYEQYF.

This clonotype occurred many times. V and J are TRBV29-1 and TRBJ1-2, with 7 bases aligning to TRBD1. Losses at the gene ends were 7 bases for V and 4 bases for J; bases not matched to a gene: 3. This CDR3 contains 11 residues. CDR1 is SQVTM, CDR2 ANQGSEA, per germline. The CDR3 reads CSGDSPYGYTF. The DNA of the CDR3 is TGCAGCGGGGACAGCCCCTATGGCTACACCTTC.

This chain links TRBV20-1 with TRBJ2-1; 9 positions agree with TRBD2. Germline V gene lookup returns CDR1 DFQATT and CDR2 SNEGSKA (reference sequence). V dropped 0 bases and J dropped 7; count of bases not matched to a gene: 13. CDR3 size: 17 residues. CDR3 sequence reads: CSARDLDLAGGPNEQFF. As DNA, the CDR3 is TGCAGTGCTAGAGATTTAGATCTCGCGGGAGGGCCGAATGAGCAGTTCTTC.

In this sample, this clonotype turned up many times. This sequence joins TRBV9 and TRBJ1-1; D gene uncertain. The CDR3 runs 14 residues. Trimming stripped 0 bases from V and 0 bases from J, with 6 bases between. CDR1 is SGDLS and CDR2 is YYNGEE in the germline V gene. The CDR3 sequence is CASSVDTVNTEAFF. The CDR3 coding sequence is TGTGCCAGCAGCGTAGATACGGTGAACACTGAAGCTTTCTTT.